Reported below is one T cell receptor beta chain. Its cognate antigen is unknown. This record belongs to a study of T cell responses to AZD1222 COVID-19 vaccine. Study results and limitations: Rises in breadth and depth of Spike-specific TCRs came after two AZD1222 doses. Reportedly, nearly half the spike-specific TCRs target unmutated variant regions. Clonal diversity was possibly underestimated; the donors were predominantly white British and more often female.

CDR3 length: 16 residues. Between the trimmed V and J ends, which lost 3 bases and 1 base, there was a span of 18 bases. Looked up from germline, CDR1 is SQVTM and CDR2 is ANQGSEA. Clones were read by immunoSEQ multiplex PCR, and TCRdb kept only the in-frame ones, dropping some. The profile covers approximately 94,000 clones, with around 87% appearing a single time and 3.5% to 4.5% taken by the ten largest. This clonotype was obtained from an adult in good health. This chain joins TRBV29-1 and TRBJ1-1; possible D gene TRBD1, 5 bases. The specimen comprised peripheral blood, sampled on day 0 of MenACWY control vaccination. As DNA, the CDR3 is TGCAGCGTTGATAGGTCGGGGCAGATCCCGAACACTGAAGCTTTCTTT. Protein sequence: CSVDRSGQIPNTEAFF.